Below, 11 T cell receptor beta chains from the same sample are listed, as sequenced in a study of blood T cell repertoires in COVID-19. Using immunoSEQ multiplex PCR, the repertoire was profiled, and TCRdb retains in-frame clones only, with some absent. The sample holds more than 110,000 clones, around three quarters seen once. Sequenced sample: peripheral blood. The receptors were sampled from a man in his fifties or sixties with acute or convalescent COVID-19.

By sample share, this clone is medium-sized. V is TRBV3-1 (or the pseudogene TRBV3-2) and J is TRBJ2-7, with TRBD2 identical over 14 bases. CDR1 and CDR2 from the germline V gene are LGHDT and YNNKEL (reference sequence). The CDR3 has 18 residues. Trimming removed 6 bases from V and 0 bases from J; junction bases left unmatched: 10. For the CDR3, the DNA is TGTGCCAGCAGGGATACGGGACTAGCGGGAGAGGGCTCCTACGAGCAGTACTTC. Translated: CASRDTGLAGEGSYEQYF.

In its sample, this clone was seen a few times. In nucleotides, the CDR3 is TGTGCCAGCAGCCAAGATATAGCGGCGAACACCGGGGAGCTGTTTTTT. Protein sequence: CASSQDIAANTGELFF. This chain joins TRBV3-1 (or the pseudogene TRBV3-2) and TRBJ2-2; D possibly corresponds to TRBD2 (6 bases). In germline, CDR1 is LGHDT, CDR2 YNNKEL (reference sequence). V was clipped by 0 bases and J by 0 bases, with 8 bases between them. The CDR3 sequence is 16 residues long.

This clone was counted a few times. J is TRBJ2-3 and V is TRBV5-1; TRBD1 agrees at 9 bases. The CDR3 is 15 residues long. The germline V gene encodes CDR1 SGHRS and CDR2 YFSETQ. Trimming removed 1 base from V and 3 bases from J; junction bases left unmatched: 3. For the CDR3, the DNA is TGCGCCAGCAGCTTGCAGGGACAGGGAACAGATACGCAGTATTTT. Protein product: CASSLQGQGTDTQYF.

This clone was detected only once. The chain carries TRBV2 and TRBJ2-1, with 13 bases aligning to TRBD2. CDR1 is SNHLY and CDR2 is FYNNEI in the germline V gene. This CDR3 is 17 amino acids long. The junction had 10 bases not matched to a gene; V was cut back by 7 bases and J by 4 bases. CDR3: CASKRELAGGPYNEQFF. The CDR3 region has the DNA TGTGCCAGCAAGAGGGAACTAGCGGGAGGGCCTTACAATGAGCAGTTCTTC.

The chain has TRBV18 and TRBJ1-2; 11 bases align to TRBD1. The CDR3 has 19 residues. Germline assignment: CDR1 KGHSH and CDR2 LQKENI. Trimming removed 3 bases from V and 1 base from J; junction bases left unmatched: 13. In DNA form, the CDR3 reads TGTGCCAGCTCACCGATGGACAGGGGGCCGTCCTTCCTTAACTATGGCTACACCTTC. Encoded protein: CASSPMDRGPSFLNYGYTF.

This rearrangement joins TRBV13 to TRBJ2-6; D possibly corresponds to TRBD2 (6 bases). This CDR3 is 16 amino acids long. Trimming took off 4 bases at V and 1 base at J, with 11 bases between the two ends. The V gene's germline CDR1 is PRHDT and CDR2 FYEKMQ (reference sequence). The CDR3 region is CASSSLGGSGANVLTF. For the CDR3, the DNA is TGTGCCAGCAGCTCCCTGGGGGGTTCTGGGGCCAACGTCCTGACTTTC.

The chain uses TRBV3-1 (or the pseudogene TRBV3-2) and TRBJ1-1; a weak D match, TRBD1 (5 bases). Germline CDR1 reads LGHDT; CDR2 reads YNNKEL (reference sequence). Trimming removed 0 bases from V and 8 bases from J, with 19 bases in between. The CDR3 is 16 amino acids. The CDR3 loop reads CASSQEFSGRGYEAFF. The CDR3 DNA reads TGTGCCAGCAGCCAAGAGTTTTCAGGGCGCGGCTACGAAGCTTTCTTT.

The chain uses TRBV28 and TRBJ1-4, with a possible D match to TRBD1 (5 bases). CDR1 is MDHEN, CDR2 SYDVKM, per germline. The CDR3 runs to 13 residues. V gave up 8 bases and J gave up 3 bases, with 10 bases separating them. CDR3 amino acids: CASGGGPNEKLFF. Here the CDR3 DNA reads TGTGCCAGCGGGGGAGGTCCTAATGAAAAACTGTTTTTT.

A single count supports this clone. The V and J genes are TRBV30 and TRBJ2-6, with D perhaps TRBD1 (7 bases). The ends were cut back, 2 bases at V and 2 bases at J, with 19 bases in the middle. The CDR3 runs to 18 residues. Germline assignment: CDR1 GTSNPN and CDR2 SVGIG (reference sequence). This CDR3 is CAWSLGGRGFAGANVLTF. CDR3 sequence (DNA): TGTGCCTGGAGTCTCGGGGGCAGGGGGTTTGCTGGGGCCAACGTCCTGACTTTC.

J is TRBJ2-7 and V is TRBV28; D is uncertain. Trimming stripped 1 base from V and 6 bases from J, with 10 bases between. The CDR3 consists of 13 residues. Per germline, CDR1 MDHEN and CDR2 SYDVKM. CDR3 amino acids: CASSLFGETEQYF. CDR3 sequence (DNA): TGTGCCAGCAGTTTATTTGGAGAAACCGAGCAGTACTTC.

This clone appeared once. The chain links TRBV5-1 to TRBJ2-1; perhaps TRBD1 as D (5 bases). The CDR3 contains 16 residues. Germline V gives CDR1 SGHRS, CDR2 YFSETQ. Trimming took 1 base from V and 2 from J, leaving 13 bases between them. The CDR3 reads CASSLSPTGTYNEQFF. The CDR3 region has the DNA TGCGCCAGCAGCTTGAGCCCCACAGGCACCTACAATGAGCAGTTCTTC. The variable domain in full, completed from reference TRBV5-1 and TRBJ2-1, reads KAGVTQTPRYLIKTRGQQVTLSCSPISGHRSVSWYQQTPGQGLQFLFEYFSETQRNKGNFPGRFSGRQFSNSRSEMNVSTLELGDSALYLCASSLSPTGTYNEQFFGPGTRLTVL.